Each of the 15 T cell receptor beta chains below was sequenced from the same sample in a study of cytomegalovirus exposure and HLA in healthy donors. The PCR made use of 60 Vbeta and 13 Jbeta primers. Here immunoSEQ multiplex PCR was the method, and the copy in TCRdb shows in-frame clones only, minus some. The table has over 110,000 clones, about 79% seen once. Sequenced material: PBMCs. Receptors were obtained from a male donor in good health and CMV-seronegative.

V is TRBV30 and J is TRBJ2-5; D possibly corresponds to TRBD1 (6 bases). V gave up 4 bases and J gave up 2 bases, with 23 bases separating them. This CDR3 spans 17 amino acids. Germline CDR1 reads GTSNPN; CDR2 reads SVGIG (reference sequence). CDR3 sequence (DNA): TGTGCCTGGAACCTTGGACAGCCCCGAAGAAATCAAGAGACCCAGTACTTC. This gives the protein CAWNLGQPRRNQETQYF.

The chain combines TRBV19 with TRBJ2-1; TRBD2 might be the D (6 bases). Looked up from germline, CDR1 is LNHDA and CDR2 is SQIVND (reference sequence). The ends were cut back, 3 bases at V and 6 bases at J, with 9 bases in the middle. The CDR3 is 13 amino acids. CDR3 nucleotide sequence: TGTGCCAGTAGTATTACTAGCATCAATGAGCAGTTCTTC. Translated, it gives CASSITSINEQFF.

CDR3 DNA sequence: TGTGCCAGCAGCACCCACGGCCTAGATGAAAAACTGTTTTTT. Protein sequence: CASSTHGLDEKLFF. The chain uses TRBV9 and TRBJ1-4; D is unclear. Trimming removed 4 bases from V and 6 bases from J, with 13 bases in between. The V gene's germline CDR1 is SGDLS and CDR2 YYNGEE. The CDR3 runs to 14 residues.

This clone has just one count. The V gene is TRBV4-3, the J gene TRBJ2-7, with a possible D match to TRBD2 (6 bases). The CDR3 is 16 amino acids. V shed 1 base and J shed 1 base, with 14 bases lying between them. Germline loops: CDR1 LGHNA, CDR2 YSLEER. The CDR3 loop reads CASSQGPGVGSYEQYF. The CDR3 nucleotides are TGCGCCAGCAGCCAAGGTCCGGGAGTGGGGTCCTACGAGCAGTACTTC.

The V and J genes are TRBV11-1 and TRBJ1-5; D call uncertain. The CDR3 has 13 residues. Per germline, CDR1 SGHAT and CDR2 FQDESV (reference sequence). V dropped 1 base and J dropped 7 bases, with 8 bases sitting between them. The chain's CDR3 is CASSLGEWQPQHF. The CDR3 region has the DNA TGTGCCAGCAGCTTAGGGGAGTGGCAGCCCCAGCATTTT. Drawing the rest from reference TRBV11-1 and TRBJ1-5, the complete variable domain is EAEVAQSPRYKITEKSQAVAFWCDPISGHATLYWYRQILGQGPELLVQFQDESVVDDSQLPKDRFSAERLKGVDSTLKIQPAELGDSAMYLCASSLGEWQPQHFGDGTRLSIL.

The chain combines TRBV7-2 with TRBJ2-3; 8 nucleotides match TRBD1. CDR1 and CDR2 from the germline V gene are SGHTA and FQGNSA. V dropped 4 bases and J dropped 6; count of bases not matched to a gene: 3. There are 13 residues in the CDR3. The CDR3 protein is CASSSGGSDTQYF. DNA of the CDR3: TGTGCCAGCAGCTCAGGGGGCAGTGATACGCAGTATTTT.

This chain joins TRBV30 and TRBJ1-5; 7 bases agree with TRBD1. The CDR3 is made up of 16 amino acids. V lost 2 bases, J lost 3 bases, and 10 bases stayed unmatched. Germline V gene lookup returns CDR1 GTSNPN and CDR2 SVGIG (reference sequence). This CDR3 is CAWSSLTGAHNQPQHF. CDR3 DNA: TGTGCCTGGAGTTCTCTTACAGGGGCCCACAATCAGCCCCAGCATTTT.

This clone was picked up a small number of times. This chain uses TRBV9 with TRBJ2-3; TRBD1 might be the D (6 bases). From germline, CDR1 is SGDLS and CDR2 YYNGEE. CDR3 length: 14 amino acids. V was shortened by 4 bases and J by 4 bases, with 13 bases between the two germline ends. The CDR3 reads CASSTAGAADTQYF. CDR3 coding DNA: TGTGCCAGCAGCACGGCAGGGGCTGCAGATACGCAGTATTTT.

V is TRBV7-9 and J is TRBJ2-5, with TRBD2 matching 9 bases. Germline V lookup: CDR1 SEHNR, CDR2 FQNEAQ (reference sequence). Trimming took 5 bases from V and 5 from J; bases not matched to a gene: 12. This CDR3 spans 16 amino acids. The CDR3 nucleotides read TGTGCCAGCAGCCCCACGGGGGCTAGCGGGATGGAGACCCAGTACTTC. Its protein product is CASSPTGASGMETQYF.

This sequence joins TRBV30 and TRBJ2-5, with D perhaps matching TRBD2 (5 bases). Trimming shortened V by 2 bases and J by 7 bases, and 14 bases separated the two germline ends. The CDR3 contains 13 residues. Germline lookup yields CDR1 GTSNPN and CDR2 SVGIG (reference sequence). This CDR3 is CAWSLSGLGTQYF. The CDR3 DNA sequence: TGTGCCTGGAGTCTAAGCGGTCTTGGGACCCAGTACTTC.

The chain combines TRBV6-6 with TRBJ2-1; D is undetermined. V was trimmed by 2 bases and J by 5 bases, leaving 13 bases between them. Germline assignment: CDR1 MNHNY and CDR2 SVGAGI (reference sequence). The CDR3 covers 15 residues. The CDR3 coding sequence is TGTGCCAGCAGTTACAACGCCCTAGGTCACAATGAGCAGTTCTTC. Amino acids: CASSYNALGHNEQFF.

The chain joins TRBV9 to TRBJ2-3; TRBD1 matches at 9 bases. The germline CDR1 and CDR2 sequences are SGDLS and YYNGEE. The CDR3 contains 17 residues. J gave up 1 base and V 0 bases, and 6 bases lay outside the gene matches. CDR3 sequence (DNA): TGTGCCAGCAGCGTAGAGACCGGGACAGGGCGCACAGATACGCAGTATTTT. Its protein is CASSVETGTGRTDTQYF.

This clone was seen more than once but under ten times. The chain links TRBV25-1 to TRBJ2-1; 9 nucleotides match TRBD1. The V and J ends lost 8 bases and 9 bases, in that order; junction bases with no gene match: 5. There are 12 residues in the CDR3. The germline CDR1 and CDR2 sequences are MGHDK and SYGVNS. The CDR3 region is CASEYRGREQFF. CDR3 nucleotide sequence: TGTGCCAGCGAGTACAGGGGGCGTGAGCAGTTCTTC.

The CDR3 reads CASTIDSSTSYEQYF. DNA for the CDR3: TGTGCCAGCACCATAGACAGTTCCACCTCCTACGAGCAGTACTTC. V and J are TRBV7-2 and TRBJ2-7, with D possibly matching TRBD1 (5 bases). The CDR3 extends over 15 amino acids. Germline V gives CDR1 SGHTA, CDR2 FQGNSA. V lost 7 bases and J lost 0, with 16 bases in between.

This chain uses TRBV6-4 with TRBJ2-1; D call uncertain. V gave up 2 bases and J gave up 6 bases, with 14 bases separating them. The CDR3 is 15 amino acids. Germline V CDR1 and CDR2: MRHNA, SNTAGT. CDR3 bases: TGTGCCAGCAGTGACAAGGCGGAGTCAAGCAATGAGCAGTTCTTC. Its protein product is CASSDKAESSNEQFF.